The rows below give T cell receptor beta chains drawn from one sample of a study of vaccination and CD4 T cells after COVID-19. TCRdb itself ran the PCR reads through MiXCR, one entry per CDR3 protein. The table has 13,000 to 15,000 distinct CDR3 sequences, around 40% seen once. No antigens are known for them. Sequenced material: cultured CD4+ T cells from blood. These receptor sequences come from a human donor with COVID-19. CDR3s include the opening cysteine and the closing phenylalanine or tryptophan. D genes are given only for firm matches. Clone size is shown for a subset of rows, as once, few, many or a class of expanded clone.

>.|once|TRBV6-2/TRBV6-3|TRBJ2-5
CASSLGGAEAETQYF
TGTGCCAGCAGCCTAGGGGGAGCCGAGGCGGAGACCCAGTACTTC
>TRBD1|few|TRBV30|TRBJ2-5
CAWTIQGAQETQYF
TGTGCCTGGACAATACAGGGGGCACAGGAGACCCAGTACTTC
>TRBD2|.|TRBV5-4|TRBJ2-2
CASSPPVLAGTGELFF
TGTGCCAGCAGCCCCCCTGTTCTAGCGGGCACCGGGGAGCTGTTTTTT
>.|few|TRBV9|TRBJ2-2
CASSGTTANTGELFF
TGTGCCAGCAGCGGGACAACCGCGAACACCGGGGAGCTGTTTTTT
>.|.|TRBV7-9|TRBJ2-7
CASSPVPYEQYF
TGTGCCAGCAGCCCTGTACCCTACGAGCAGTACTTC
>.|.|TRBV14|TRBJ2-7
CASSQGAIYEQYF
TGTGCCAGCAGCCAGGGGGCTATCTACGAGCAGTACTTC
>.|few|TRBV5-1|TRBJ1-1
CASSQDRITEAFF
TGCGCCAGCAGCCAGGACAGAATCACTGAAGCTTTCTTT
>.|.|TRBV7-2|TRBJ2-7
CASSLEFAGSRQQYF
TGTGCCAGCAGCTTAGAGTTCGCAGGTTCCCGTCAGCAGTACTTC
>.|few|TRBV7-2|TRBJ2-7
CASSSTPPLRWQTYEQYF
TGTGCCAGCAGCTCAACTCCGCCCCTGAGGTGGCAGACCTACGAGCAGTACTTC
>.|once|TRBV4-2|TRBJ1-3
CASSQEGNRASGNTIYF
TGTGCCAGCAGCCAAGAAGGAAACAGGGCGTCTGGAAACACCATATATTTT
>TRBD1|.|TRBV19|TRBJ1-2
CASSVGQPGYYGYTF
TGTGCCAGTAGCGTGGGACAGCCAGGTTACTATGGCTACACCTTC
>.|.|TRBV5-6|TRBJ2-2
CASSFLGPNTGELFF
TGTGCCAGCAGCTTTTTGGGTCCGAACACCGGGGAGCTGTTTTTT
>.|few|TRBV11-2|TRBJ1-5
CASSGGENQPQHF
TGTGCCAGCAGCGGGGGCGAGAATCAGCCCCAGCATTTT
>.|few|TRBV7-2|TRBJ2-7
CASSRTSQETYEQYF
TGTGCCAGCAGCCGAACCTCCCAGGAAACCTACGAGCAGTACTTC
>.|.|TRBV25-1|TRBJ1-1
CASSESFGGVGEAFF
TGTGCCAGCAGTGAGTCGTTTGGAGGGGTCGGTGAAGCTTTCTTT
>.|medium-sized|TRBV6-4|TRBJ1-5
CASSEGGVSNQPQHF
TGTGCCAGCAGTGAAGGTGGAGTTAGCAATCAGCCCCAGCATTTT
>.|.|TRBV27|TRBJ2-3
CASSFSGGDTQYF
TGTGCCAGCAGTTTCTCCGGGGGAGATACGCAGTATTTT
>.|few|TRBV9|TRBJ2-2
CASSQLPGTRNTGELFF
TGTGCCAGCAGTCAGCTTCCCGGGACAAGGAACACCGGGGAGCTGTTTTTT
>.|few|TRBV15|TRBJ2-4
CATSRDVGAQNIQYF
TGTGCCACCAGCAGAGATGTGGGGGCCCAAAACATTCAGTACTTC
>.|.|TRBV12-5|TRBJ1-5
CASGPPSRGDQPQHF
TGTGCTAGTGGTCCACCAAGCAGGGGAGATCAGCCCCAGCATTTT
>TRBD2|.|TRBV12-3/TRBV12-4|TRBJ2-5
CASSETSGGPETQYF
TGTGCCAGCAGTGAGACTAGCGGGGGGCCGGAGACCCAGTACTTC
>.|few|TRBV6-2/TRBV6-3|TRBJ2-7
CASHQTGGSVEQYF
TGTGCCAGCCACCAGACAGGCGGAAGTGTCGAGCAGTACTTC
>.|.|TRBV6-5|TRBJ1-1
CASNYRERNTEAFF
TGTGCCAGCAATTATAGGGAAAGAAACACTGAAGCTTTCTTT
>TRBD1|.|TRBV11-3|TRBJ1-1
CASSFGQGAYTEAFF
TGTGCCAGCAGCTTTGGACAGGGGGCTTACACTGAAGCTTTCTTT
>TRBD1|few|TRBV5-6|TRBJ1-1
CASSSHRGMRTEAFF
TGTGCCAGCAGCTCCCACAGGGGAATGAGGACTGAAGCTTTCTTT
>TRBD2|few|TRBV7-2|TRBJ2-5
CASSSGLAGIRETQYF
TGTGCCAGCAGCTCTGGACTAGCGGGAATTCGTGAGACCCAGTACTTC
>.|few|TRBV6-2/TRBV6-3|TRBJ2-5
CASGRGETQYF
TGTGCCAGCGGGAGGGGGGAGACCCAGTACTTC
>TRBD1|few|TRBV7-8|TRBJ1-6
CASSAGTGGYNSPLHF
TGTGCCAGCAGCGCGGGAACAGGGGGCTATAATTCACCCCTCCACTTT
>.|once|TRBV11-2|TRBJ1-3
CASSPRGSGNTIYF
TGTGCCAGCAGCCCGAGGGGCTCTGGAAACACCATATATTTT
>.|.|TRBV7-2|TRBJ1-2
CASSLDHSPYGYTF
TGTGCCAGCAGCTTAGACCACAGCCCCTATGGCTACACCTTC
>TRBD1|.|TRBV29-1|TRBJ1-5
CSVGGAGGNQPQHF
TGCAGCGTTGGGGGCGCAGGGGGTAATCAGCCCCAGCATTTT
>.|.|TRBV15|TRBJ2-1
CAIGGQVGNEQFF
TGTGCCATCGGGGGGCAGGTGGGGAATGAGCAGTTCTTC
>.|.|TRBV7-3|TRBJ2-7
CASSLQQGSEQYF
TGTGCCAGCAGCCTCCAACAGGGAAGCGAGCAGTACTTC
>.|few|TRBV2|TRBJ2-5
CASRAGPGETQYF
TGTGCCAGCAGGGCGGGGCCGGGAGAGACCCAGTACTTC
>TRBD2|.|TRBV7-2|TRBJ2-1
CASSLSPFLAGGDNEQFF
TGTGCCAGCAGCTTGTCCCCTTTCCTAGCGGGGGGGGACAATGAGCAGTTCTTC
>TRBD2|.|TRBV6-5|TRBJ2-5
CASSYNPTSGGETQYF
TGTGCCAGCAGTTACAACCCTACTAGCGGGGGGGAGACCCAGTACTTC
>.|.|TRBV25-1|TRBJ1-1
CASSLGADTEAFF
TGTGCCAGCAGTCTCGGTGCGGACACTGAAGCTTTCTTT
>.|few|TRBV27|TRBJ2-7
CASSSGYYEQYF
TGTGCCAGCAGTTCCGGGTACTACGAGCAGTACTTC
>TRBD1|few|TRBV19|TRBJ1-2
CASSTTRTGYGYTF
TGTGCCAGTAGTACCACCCGGACAGGCTACGGCTACACCTTC
>TRBD1|.|TRBV18|TRBJ1-6
CASSPTGGMSPLHF
TGTGCCAGCTCACCAACAGGGGGCATGTCACCCCTCCACTTT
>TRBD2|.|TRBV28|TRBJ2-1
CASSLGLALVEQFF
TGTGCCAGCAGTTTGGGACTAGCGTTGGTTGAGCAGTTCTTC
>TRBD1|.|TRBV7-9|TRBJ1-1
CASSLGAQGATFF
TGTGCCAGCAGCTTAGGGGCGCAGGGGGCGACTTTCTTT
>.|.|TRBV5-4|TRBJ2-7
CASSLAASRPQLHEQYF
TGTGCCAGCAGCTTGGCTGCAAGCAGGCCTCAATTACACGAGCAGTACTTC
>TRBD2|.|TRBV12-3/TRBV12-4|TRBJ2-1
CASSFAASGGRSSYNEQFF
TGTGCCAGCAGTTTTGCCGCTAGCGGGGGCCGTAGCTCCTACAATGAGCAGTTCTTC
>.|few|TRBV7-9|TRBJ1-5
CASSSNKNNQPQHF
TGTGCCAGCAGCTCTAACAAAAACAATCAGCCCCAGCATTTT
>TRBD1|.|TRBV20-1|TRBJ2-7
CSARPDHGTGQGQYF
TGCAGTGCTAGACCGGACCACGGGACAGGACAAGGGCAGTACTTC
>TRBD1|.|TRBV6-1|TRBJ1-1
CASSLRIQGAGMNTEAFF
TGTGCCAGCAGCCTACGGATACAGGGGGCAGGCATGAACACTGAAGCTTTCTTT
>.|.|TRBV6-2/TRBV6-3|TRBJ2-3
CASVGTDTQYF
TGTGCCAGCGTTGGGACCGATACGCAGTATTTT
>.|.|TRBV12-3/TRBV12-4|TRBJ2-2
CASSLSKPTNTGELFF
TGTGCCAGCAGTTTATCGAAACCTACGAACACCGGGGAGCTGTTTTTT
>TRBD1|once|TRBV7-2|TRBJ2-2
CASSEGQGKYTGELFF
TGTGCCAGCAGTGAAGGACAGGGGAAGTACACCGGGGAGCTGTTTTTT
>TRBD2|.|TRBV12-3/TRBV12-4|TRBJ2-7
CASSLPRGEQYF
TGTGCCAGCAGTCTGCCGCGGGGGGAGCAGTACTTC
>.|.|TRBV6-2/TRBV6-3|TRBJ2-7
CASSERVYEQYF
TGTGCCAGCAGTGAACGGGTCTACGAGCAGTACTTC
>.|few|TRBV19|TRBJ2-7
CASRKNGGLLEQYF
TGTGCCAGTAGGAAAAACGGGGGGCTCCTCGAGCAGTACTTC
>.|few|TRBV29-1|TRBJ1-5
CSVQDNSQPQHF
TGCAGCGTTCAGGACAACTCCCAGCCCCAGCATTTT